This T cell receptor beta chain was recovered during a study of molecular identifiers for immune sequencing clone quantification. Across the study: Split five ways in replicates, RNA from about 20,000 or 100,000 naive CD8 cells had four portions sequenced.

The V and J ends lost 5 bases and 7 bases, in that order; junction bases with no gene match: 16. The CDR3 totals 15 residues. CDR1 and CDR2 (germline): SQVTM, ANQGSEA. With 10%, 30% or 50% of RNA, about 19,000 to 1,100,000 naive CD8 T cells were sequenced. Naive CD8 T cells, phenotype CD8+CD4-CCR7+CD45RA+, were sorted. Previously described methods with listed TCR primers produced the bulk TCR libraries. TCRdb processed the PCR reads anew with MiXCR; each CDR3 protein has one entry. The sample has about 510,000 distinct CDR3 sequences; about a fifth are singletons. This clonotype was found a few times. This clonotype was sampled from a human donor in good health. Some libraries in this study had Jurkat cell RNA spiked in. Sequencing used naive CD8+ T cells from blood, with Jurkat cell RNA spiked in. Indicated subset: FACS-sorted CD8+CD4-CCR7+CD45RA+ naive T cells. V is TRBV29-1 and J is TRBJ1-2; 7 bases agree with TRBD1. In DNA, the CDR3 is TGCAGCGTTAGCACGGGACAGCTTTTTGGGTTTGGCTACACCTTC. Its translation: CSVSTGQLFGFGYTF.